This T cell receptor (beta chain) stems from a study of T cell responses to AZD1222 COVID-19 vaccine. The study's findings and limits: Clonal diversity may have been underestimated in mostly white British donors. Per reports, nearly half of all spike-specific TCRs target regions that are unmutated in variants. Rises in breadth and depth of Spike-specific TCRs came after two AZD1222 doses.

Second-dose groups at about 4 or about 12 weeks were pooled. As to this clone: Its antigen remains unidentified.

Only in-frame clones appear in the TCRdb table, and some are missing; sequencing was by immunoSEQ multiplex PCR. The table records 85,000 to 100,000 clones, 70% to 90% of them present only once. This CDR3 has 18 residues. Germline CDR1 is SGDLS and CDR2 is YYNGEE. Trimming removed 1 base from V and 0 bases from J, with 14 bases in between. The sample consisted of peripheral blood, taken 28 days after the second AZD1222 dose. This chain uses TRBV9 with TRBJ2-6, with D perhaps TRBD1 (6 bases). The origin of this receptor is an adult who received the AZD1222 COVID-19 vaccine. In DNA form, the CDR3 reads TGTGCCAGCAGCGTATCTCCCAGGGGATTCTCTGGGGCCAACGTCCTGACTTTC. Translating it yields CASSVSPRGFSGANVLTF.